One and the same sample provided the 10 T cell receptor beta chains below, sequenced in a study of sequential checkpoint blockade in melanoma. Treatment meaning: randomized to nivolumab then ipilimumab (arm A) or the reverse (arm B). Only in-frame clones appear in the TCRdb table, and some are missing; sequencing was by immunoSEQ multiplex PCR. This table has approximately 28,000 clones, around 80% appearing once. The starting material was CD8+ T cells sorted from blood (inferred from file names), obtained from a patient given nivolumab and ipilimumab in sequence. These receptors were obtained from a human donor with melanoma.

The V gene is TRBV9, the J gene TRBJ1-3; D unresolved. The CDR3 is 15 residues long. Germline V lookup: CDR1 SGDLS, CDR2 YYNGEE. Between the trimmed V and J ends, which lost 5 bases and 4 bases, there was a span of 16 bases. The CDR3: CASSGSSNSGNTIYF. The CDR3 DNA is TGTGCCAGCAGTGGGAGTAGCAATTCGGGAAACACCATATATTTT.

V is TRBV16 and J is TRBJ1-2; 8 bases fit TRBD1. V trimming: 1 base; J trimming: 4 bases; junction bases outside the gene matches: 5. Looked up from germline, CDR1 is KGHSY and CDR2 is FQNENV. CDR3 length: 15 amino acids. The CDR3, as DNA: TGTGCCAGCAGCCAATTGGAGGGACAGGTCTATGGCTACACCTTC. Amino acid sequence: CASSQLEGQVYGYTF.

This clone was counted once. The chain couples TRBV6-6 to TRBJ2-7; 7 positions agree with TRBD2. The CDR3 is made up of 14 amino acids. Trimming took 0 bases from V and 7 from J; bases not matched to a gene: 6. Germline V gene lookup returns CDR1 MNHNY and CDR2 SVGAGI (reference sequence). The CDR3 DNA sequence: TGTGCCAGCAGTTACTCTGGTCTAGCGGATGAGCAGTACTTC. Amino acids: CASSYSGLADEQYF.

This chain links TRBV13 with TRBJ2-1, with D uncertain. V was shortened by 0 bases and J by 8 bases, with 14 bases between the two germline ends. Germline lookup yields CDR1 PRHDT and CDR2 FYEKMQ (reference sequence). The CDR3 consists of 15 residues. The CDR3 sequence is CASSLGTTLEDEQFF. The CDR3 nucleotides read TGTGCCAGCAGCTTAGGGACCACCCTTGAGGATGAGCAGTTCTTC.

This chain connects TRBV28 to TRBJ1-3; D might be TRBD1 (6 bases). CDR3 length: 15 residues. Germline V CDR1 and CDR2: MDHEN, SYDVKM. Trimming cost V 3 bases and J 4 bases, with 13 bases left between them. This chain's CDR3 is CASSFGITGGNTIYF. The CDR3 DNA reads TGTGCCAGCAGTTTCGGGATTACAGGGGGAAACACCATATATTTT.

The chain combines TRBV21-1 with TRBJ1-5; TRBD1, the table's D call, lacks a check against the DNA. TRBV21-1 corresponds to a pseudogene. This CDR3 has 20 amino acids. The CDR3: CASSKRGTRDRGYSNQPQHF. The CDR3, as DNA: TGTGCCAGCAGCAAAAGGGGTACCCGGGACAGGGGGTATAGCAATCAGCCCCAGCATTTT.

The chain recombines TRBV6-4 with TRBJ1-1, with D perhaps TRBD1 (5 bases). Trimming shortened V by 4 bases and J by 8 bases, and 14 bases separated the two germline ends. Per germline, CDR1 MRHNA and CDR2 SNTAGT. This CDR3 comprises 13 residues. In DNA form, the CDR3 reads TGTGCCAGCAGTGCCAGAGGGACTAGCGAAGCTTTCTTT. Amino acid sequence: CASSARGTSEAFF.

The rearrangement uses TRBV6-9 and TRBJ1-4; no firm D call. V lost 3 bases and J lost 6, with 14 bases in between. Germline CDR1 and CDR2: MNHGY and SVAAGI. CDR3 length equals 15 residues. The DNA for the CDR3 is TGTGCCAGCAGTTACCGTGACACTGCCTATGAAAAACTGTTTTTT. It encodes CASSYRDTAYEKLFF.

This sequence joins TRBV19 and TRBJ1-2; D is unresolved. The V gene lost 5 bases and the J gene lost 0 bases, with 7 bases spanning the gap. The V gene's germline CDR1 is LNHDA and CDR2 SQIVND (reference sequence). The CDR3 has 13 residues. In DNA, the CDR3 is TGTGCCAGTAGTTGGACTACTAACTATGGCTACACCTTC. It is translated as CASSWTTNYGYTF.

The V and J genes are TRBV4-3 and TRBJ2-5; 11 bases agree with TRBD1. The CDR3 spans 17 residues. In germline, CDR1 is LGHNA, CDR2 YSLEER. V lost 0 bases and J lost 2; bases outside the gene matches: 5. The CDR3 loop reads CASSQDWDRGSQETQYF. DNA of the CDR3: TGCGCCAGCAGCCAAGATTGGGACAGGGGGTCTCAAGAGACCCAGTACTTC.